This T cell receptor (beta chain) was observed in a study of blood T cell repertoires in COVID-19. The overall study: Acute and convalescent COVID-19 samples came from the United States, Italy and Spain.

From germline, CDR1 is LNHDA and CDR2 SQIVND (reference sequence). Trimming left V 7 bases short and J 2 bases short, with 18 bases between. This CDR3 contains 16 residues. Generated by immunoSEQ multiplex PCR, the TCRdb table keeps only in-frame clones and is missing some. Seen here are around 29,000 clones, 75% to 90% observed once, and the top ten hold 28%. The chain links TRBV19 to TRBJ1-3; D is unresolved. Material: peripheral blood. The TCR sequence derives from a woman older than 75 with COVID-19, enrolled during active disease. For the CDR3, the DNA is TGTGCCAGTATAACCCCTCTGGGCGAACCTGGAAACACCATATATTTT. This sequence encodes CASITPLGEPGNTIYF.